A selection of T cell receptor beta chains follows, all from one sample in a study of T cell responses to AZD1222 COVID-19 vaccine. Only in-frame clones appear in the TCRdb table, and some are missing; sequencing was by immunoSEQ multiplex PCR. The repertoire holds 150,000 to 160,000 clones, with more than 75% as singletons. The sample was peripheral blood, taken 28 days after the second AZD1222 dose. These receptor sequences come from an adult who received the AZD1222 COVID-19 vaccine. The CDR3 runs from the conserved cysteine through the conserved F or W. D genes are given only for firm matches. Only part of the rows carry a size: once, few, many, or a class if the clone is expanded.

J	D	size	V	length	CDR3	DNA
TRBJ1-4	-	-	TRBV18	18	CASSPQSARGPTNEKLFF	TGTGCCAGCTCACCCCAATCGGCACGGGGCCCAACTAATGAAAAACTGTTTTTT
TRBJ2-1	-	-	TRBV11-2	14	CASSLYNSYNEQFF	TGTGCCAGCAGCTTGTACAATTCCTACAATGAGCAGTTCTTC
TRBJ1-1	-	-	TRBV11-2	16	CASSLSSRGQNTEAFF	TGTGCCAGCAGCTTAAGTTCAAGGGGTCAGAACACTGAAGCTTTCTTT
TRBJ2-3	-	-	TRBV7-2	13	CASSPTLADTQYF	TGTGCCAGCAGCCCGACTCTGGCAGATACGCAGTATTTT
TRBJ2-7	-	-	TRBV12-1	15	CASSFNPPHQGEQYF	TGTGCCAGCAGCTTTAACCCCCCCCACCAGGGAGAGCAGTACTTC
TRBJ2-7	-	-	TRBV5-1	13	CASSGRGSYEQYF	TGCGCCAGCAGTGGGAGGGGGTCCTACGAGCAGTACTTC
TRBJ2-3	TRBD2	-	TRBV9	15	CASSGWTSGRDTQYF	TGTGCCAGCAGCGGATGGACTAGCGGGAGGGATACGCAGTATTTT
TRBJ2-1	TRBD2	-	TRBV7-3	15	CASSVTSGSFHEQFF	TGTGCCAGCAGCGTAACTAGCGGGAGCTTCCATGAGCAGTTCTTC
TRBJ1-6	TRBD1	-	TRBV5-1	16	CASSLGQGDNNSPLHF	TGCGCCAGCAGCCTGGGACAGGGGGACAATAATTCACCCCTCCACTTT
TRBJ2-7	-	many	TRBV12-3/TRBV12-4	13	CASTGTPLYEQYF	TGTGCCAGCACCGGGACACCACTCTACGAGCAGTACTTC
TRBJ2-1	-	-	TRBV24-1	16	CATSALPGREYNEQFF	TGTGCCACCAGTGCCCTCCCAGGCAGAGAATACAATGAGCAGTTCTTC
TRBJ2-7	TRBD2	-	TRBV7-8	13	CASNRELGGEQYF	TGTGCCAGCAACCGGGAACTGGGAGGGGAGCAGTACTTC
TRBJ2-2	TRBD1	few	TRBV7-2	16	CASSLPGTGATGELFF	TGTGCCAGCAGCTTGCCCGGGACAGGAGCGACCGGGGAGCTGTTTTTT
TRBJ2-7	-	-	TRBV27	18	CASSLSIGSGTSGYEQYF	TGTGCCAGCAGTTTATCGATAGGGTCCGGGACTTCGGGCTACGAGCAGTACTTC
TRBJ2-5	-	-	TRBV6-1	15	CASSEPSGGGETQYF	TGTGCCAGCAGTGAACCGAGTGGGGGTGGGGAGACCCAGTACTTC
TRBJ1-4	-	once	TRBV5-4	14	CASSVRGYNEKLFF	TGTGCCAGCAGCGTGAGGGGTTATAATGAAAAACTGTTTTTT
TRBJ1-3	-	-	TRBV27	15	CASKNQGNSGNTIYF	TGTGCCAGCAAAAATCAGGGGAACTCTGGAAACACCATATATTTT
TRBJ1-6	-	-	TRBV28	15	CASSQSPGQGSPLHF	TGTGCCAGCAGCCAATCCCCGGGGCAAGGATCACCCCTCCACTTT
TRBJ1-1	-	-	TRBV28	14	CASTQPPTNTEAFF	TGTGCCAGCACCCAGCCGCCAACGAACACTGAAGCTTTCTTT
TRBJ2-7	-	-	TRBV19	14	CASSPHPLSYEQYF	TGTGCCAGTAGTCCTCACCCCCTCTCCTACGAGCAGTACTTC
TRBJ1-2	-	-	TRBV5-4	13	CASSLSSNYGYTF	TGTGCCAGCAGCTTATCAAGTAACTATGGCTACACCTTC
TRBJ2-3	-	-	TRBV2	13	CASSDVGTDTQYF	TGTGCCAGCAGTGATGTCGGTACAGATACGCAGTATTTT
TRBJ2-7	-	-	TRBV6-2/TRBV6-3	11	CASSQGNEQYF	TGTGCCAGCAGTCAAGGGAACGAGCAGTACTTC
TRBJ2-7	TRBD2	-	TRBV5-6	18	CASSFSGSTSGIFYEQYF	TGTGCCAGCAGCTTCAGCGGCTCGACTAGCGGGATATTCTACGAGCAGTACTTC
TRBJ2-1	-	-	TRBV5-6	16	CASSLVAGALYNEQFF	TGTGCCAGCAGCTTGGTAGCAGGGGCCTTATACAATGAGCAGTTCTTC
TRBJ1-1	-	-	TRBV28	12	CASSLRGLEAFF	TGTGCCAGCAGTTTACGGGGGCTCGAAGCTTTCTTT
TRBJ1-5	TRBD1	-	TRBV30	15	CAWSQGADGNQPQHF	TGTGCCTGGAGCCAGGGGGCGGATGGAAATCAGCCCCAGCATTTT
TRBJ2-3	TRBD1	-	TRBV3-1/TRBV3-2	13	CASSMTGRDTQYF	TGTGCCAGCAGCATGACAGGGCGAGATACGCAGTATTTT
TRBJ1-6	TRBD1	-	TRBV5-1	14	CASSLGTGYSPLHF	TGCGCCAGCAGCCTTGGGACAGGGTATTCACCCCTCCACTTT
TRBJ2-1	TRBD1	once	TRBV7-9	15	CASSQTGGANNEQFF	TGTGCCAGCAGCCAAACAGGGGGCGCCAACAATGAGCAGTTCTTC
TRBJ2-2	-	once	TRBV7-3	14	CASSPTEGTGELFF	TGTGCCAGCAGCCCCACAGAAGGTACCGGGGAGCTGTTTTTT
TRBJ1-2	-	-	TRBV3-1/TRBV3-2	13	CASSQEGVRGYTF	TGTGCCAGCAGCCAAGAGGGGGTTCGTGGCTACACCTTC
TRBJ2-7	-	-	TRBV6-2/TRBV6-3	15	CASSPMFRGTYEQYF	TGTGCCAGCAGTCCCATGTTCAGGGGCACCTACGAGCAGTACTTC
TRBJ1-4	TRBD1	-	TRBV5-1	15	CASRKGQGLNEKLFF	TGCGCCAGCAGAAAAGGACAGGGATTGAATGAAAAACTGTTTTTT
TRBJ1-3	-	-	TRBV3-1/TRBV3-2	15	CASRASDSRGNTIYF	TGTGCCAGCAGGGCTTCCGACTCCAGGGGAAACACCATATATTTT
TRBJ2-2	TRBD2	once	TRBV7-9	16	CASSLGLAGYTGELFF	TGTGCCAGCAGCTTAGGACTAGCGGGTTACACCGGGGAGCTGTTTTTT